One sample yielded the 17 T cell receptor beta chains listed below, sequenced in a study of cytomegalovirus exposure and HLA in healthy donors. PCR used 60 Vbeta primers and 13 Jbeta primers. Generated by immunoSEQ multiplex PCR, the TCRdb table keeps only in-frame clones and is missing some. The data show about 150,000 clones, about 85% seen once. The sample was PBMCs. The receptors were gathered from a boy under 10 years old in good health and CMV-seronegative.

V usage is TRBV18 and J usage is TRBJ2-5; D not certain. This CDR3 contains 13 residues. Germline V gene data show CDR1 as KGHSH and CDR2 as LQKENI. V lost 6 bases to trimming and J lost 2 bases, with 10 bases between them. CDR3 coding DNA: TGTGCCAGCTCCCCCTCCCCTCAAGAGACCCAGTACTTC. Translation gives CASSPSPQETQYF.

On this clone: Other DNA sequences from this sample encode an identical CDR3 as well. The V and J genes are TRBV5-6 and TRBJ2-5; 9 nucleotides match TRBD2. The junction had 2 bases not matched to a gene; V was cut back by 0 bases and J by 2 bases. Germline CDR1 SGHDT, CDR2 YYEEEE. The length of the CDR3 is 15 residues. CDR3: CASSLGLAGQETQYF. In DNA, the CDR3 is TGTGCCAGCAGCTTGGGCCTAGCGGGGCAAGAGACCCAGTACTTC. Full variable domain (missing parts from reference TRBV5-6 and TRBJ2-5): DAGVTQSPTHLIKTRGQQVTLRCSPKSGHDTVSWYQQALGQGPQFIFQYYEEEERQRGNFPDRFSGHQFPNYSSELNVNALLLGDSALYLCASSLGLAGQETQYFGPGTRLLVL.

The chain recombines TRBV5-4 with TRBJ1-1; the D is unclear. The CDR3 consists of 13 residues. CDR1 and CDR2 from the germline V gene are SGHNT and YYREEE (reference sequence). With 6 bases removed from V and 1 base from J, the gap between germline ends came to 10 bases. The CDR3 is CASTHPGNTEAFF. The CDR3 nucleotides are TGTGCCAGCACCCACCCGGGGAACACTGAAGCTTTCTTT.

The genes are TRBV18 and TRBJ1-1, with D maybe TRBD1 (6 bases). Germline CDR1 and CDR2: KGHSH and LQKENI. The CDR3 is 14 residues long. Trimming stripped 6 bases from V and 2 bases from J, with 13 bases between. The CDR3 nucleotides are TGTGCCAGCTCTTCGGACAGCGCCAACACTGAAGCTTTCTTT. Encoded protein: CASSSDSANTEAFF.

The chain uses TRBV28 and TRBJ2-5; perhaps TRBD1 as D (6 bases). With 6 bases removed from V and 5 bases from J, the gap between germline ends came to 22 bases. The CDR3 has 16 residues. The germline V gene has CDR1 MDHEN and CDR2 SYDVKM. In DNA, the CDR3 is TGTGCCAGCAGCGATCCCTTACAGGGTCCCCACGAGACCCAGTACTTC. Amino acid sequence: CASSDPLQGPHETQYF.

The chain couples TRBV29-1 to TRBJ2-1; TRBD2 matches at 10 bases. The V gene's germline CDR1 is SQVTM and CDR2 ANQGSEA. The CDR3 contains 16 residues. V was clipped by 5 bases and J by 9 bases; unmatched bases: 16. In nucleotides, the CDR3 is TGCAGCGTTATTACCGCTAGCGGGGGTTCTGCAGTTGAGCAGTTCTTC. Its protein product is CSVITASGGSAVEQFF.

The genes are TRBV10-1 and TRBJ1-5; 11 bases align to TRBD1. Germline assignment: CDR1 WNHNN and CDR2 SYGVQD (reference sequence). V dropped 2 bases and J dropped 7; count of bases not matched to a gene: 1. This CDR3 is 14 amino acids long. This CDR3 reads CASSEGDRGQPQHF. For the CDR3, the DNA is TGCGCCAGCAGTGAGGGGGACAGGGGGCAGCCCCAGCATTTT.

The V and J genes are TRBV5-8 and TRBJ2-5; D may be TRBD1 (6 bases). The CDR3 length is 13 residues. Germline V gene sequence: CDR1 SGHTS, CDR2 YDEGEE. V was clipped by 2 bases and J by 2 bases, with 7 bases between them. The CDR3 bases are TGTGCCAGCAGCTTCGGACAGCAAGAGACCCAGTACTTC. Protein: CASSFGQQETQYF.

The rearrangement joins TRBV6-6 to TRBJ2-7; TRBD2 matches 8 bases. CDR3 length equals 13 residues. From germline, CDR1 is MNHNY and CDR2 SVGAGI (reference sequence). V dropped 6 bases and J dropped 6; count of bases not matched to a gene: 7. CDR3 sequence: CASSQRREGEQYF. The DNA of the CDR3 is TGTGCCAGCAGCCAACGCCGGGAGGGCGAGCAGTACTTC.

A word on this clone: One junction end disagrees with the germline gene, perhaps due to a read error. The V and J genes are TRBV7-9 and TRBJ1-5; D is ambiguous. This CDR3 has 16 amino acids. The germline V gene has CDR1 SEHNR and CDR2 FQNEAQ (reference sequence). CDR3 nucleotide sequence: TGTTCCAGCAGCTCCCGTGGGGAGGCTCCCTGGCAGCCCCAGCATTTT. Its protein is CSSSSRGEAPWQPQHF.

The DNA for the CDR3 is TGTGCCAGTACTCCGGGGAGGGGAGGGAACACTGAAGCTTTCTTT. This encodes CASTPGRGGNTEAFF. The chain joins TRBV19 to TRBJ1-1; D may be TRBD1 (5 bases). Germline V lookup: CDR1 LNHDA, CDR2 SQIVND (reference sequence). The CDR3 is made up of 15 amino acids. The germline V and J ends were trimmed by 7 bases and 1 base, with 16 bases remaining between them.

The V and J genes are TRBV19 and TRBJ2-7; D remains ambiguous. The V end was cut by 4 bases, the J end by 0 bases, with 4 bases between. CDR1 is LNHDA, CDR2 SQIVND, per germline (reference sequence). The CDR3 has 12 residues. The CDR3 DNA sequence: TGTGCCAGTAGTAACAGCTCCTACGAGCAGTACTTC. Translating gives CASSNSSYEQYF.

This clone was picked up one time. The chain has TRBV28 and TRBJ2-7; TRBD1 aligns across 9 bases. The CDR3 is 15 amino acids. Germline trimming cut 2 bases from V and 6 bases from J; bases unmatched to any gene: 8. Per the germline V gene, CDR1 is MDHEN and CDR2 is SYDVKM. This chain's CDR3 is CASSLAGQGSGEQYV. CDR3 coding DNA: TGTGCCAGCAGTTTAGCGGGACAGGGTTCTGGCGAGCAGTACGTC.

V gene TRBV20-1 combines with J gene TRBJ2-5; no reliable D call. CDR3 length: 11 amino acids. CDR1 and CDR2 (germline): DFQATT, SNEGSKA (reference sequence). Trimming pared 1 base from V and 4 bases from J, leaving 4 bases between. CDR3 nucleotides: TGCAGTGCTAGAGTCCTAGAGACCCAGTACTTC. Protein sequence: CSARVLETQYF.

This chain joins TRBV28 and TRBJ2-1, with 8 bases matching TRBD1. Germline V gene sequence: CDR1 MDHEN, CDR2 SYDVKM. This CDR3 contains 14 residues. V gave up 2 bases and J gave up 11 bases; unmatched junction bases: 8. CDR3 region: CASSLEPGGGQQFF. CDR3 sequence (DNA): TGTGCCAGCAGTTTAGAGCCAGGGGGCGGGCAGCAGTTCTTC.

J is TRBJ2-2 and V is TRBV7-6, with TRBD1 matching 7 bases. This CDR3 region has 15 residues. V dropped 1 base and J dropped 2; count of bases not matched to a gene: 1. The V gene's germline CDR1 is SGHVS and CDR2 FNYEAQ. CDR3 in amino acids: CASSLGQGNTGELFF. The CDR3 DNA follows: TGTGCCAGCAGCTTAGGACAGGGAAACACCGGGGAGCTGTTTTTT.

The chain is built from TRBV6-6 and TRBJ2-1, with D maybe TRBD1 (5 bases). Between the trimmed V and J ends, which lost 4 bases and 6 bases, there was a span of 7 bases. The CDR3 has 12 residues. Germline CDR1 and CDR2: MNHNY and SVGAGI (reference sequence). The CDR3 is CASSSGINEQFF. The CDR3 coding sequence is TGTGCCAGCAGTTCAGGGATCAATGAGCAGTTCTTC.